Included here is one T cell receptor beta chain sequence, with context. The protocol was immunoSEQ multiplex PCR, while the TCRdb copy is restricted to in-frame clones and leaves out a portion. The sample has 60,000 to 75,000 clones, more than 80% seen once. The sample is drawn from a study of OX40 agonist ivuxolimab in advanced cancers. Study-level background: Dosing consisted of intravenous ivuxolimab at 0.01 to 10 mg/kg every 2 weeks. Recorded diagnoses for dose-escalation patients were hepatocellular carcinoma, melanoma, renal cell or head and neck cancer.

Per the germline V gene, CDR1 is SGHTA and CDR2 is FQGNSA. CDR3 length: 13 amino acids. The V end lost 1 base, the J end lost 3 bases, and 6 bases lay between the germline ends. The clonotype comes from an adult with an advanced solid tumor such as melanoma, head and neck, liver or kidney cancer. The input for sequencing was CD4+ or CD8+ T cells sorted from blood, taken in a trial of the OX40 agonist ivuxolimab. This chain connects TRBV7-2 to TRBJ1-2, with D maybe TRBD1 (6 bases). The CDR3 spells CASSLGQDYGYTF. The CDR3 region has the DNA TGTGCCAGCAGCTTAGGACAGGACTATGGCTACACCTTC. Using reference TRBV7-2 and TRBJ1-2 for the parts outside the CDR3, the full variable domain is GAGVSQSPSNKVTEKGKDVELRCDPISGHTALYWYRQSLGQGLEFLIYFQGNSAPDKSGLPSDRFSAERTGGSVSTLTIQRTQQEDSAVYLCASSLGQDYGYTFGSGTRLTVV.